The rows below give T cell receptor beta chains drawn from one sample of a study of lymphopenia after photon versus proton radiotherapy. Sequencing used immunoSEQ multiplex PCR; TCRdb keeps in-frame clones, though not all of them. Among 30,000 to 45,000 clones listed, 70% to 90% were seen once. Specimen: peripheral blood, collected from a patient treated with photon-based radiotherapy. Source of these receptors: a man in his fifties with gastric cancer. CDR3s include the opening cysteine and the closing phenylalanine or tryptophan. The D gene is left open where the match is weak. Some rows mark clone size as missing; the rest say once, few, many or name a class of expanded clone.

>NA|TRBV5-5|NA|TRBJ1-1
TGTGCCAGCAGCTTGGGGCCGTTAAACACTGAAGCTTTCTTT
CASSLGPLNTEAFF
>TRBD1|TRBV6-5|NA|TRBJ2-2
TGTGCCAGCAGTTACGGGGGCAGGGGGCGCGTCGGGGAGCTGTTTTTT
CASSYGGRGRVGELFF
>NA|TRBV27|NA|TRBJ2-1
TGTGCCAGCGGGGACACCGGACGAGAGGAGTTCTTC
CASGDTGREEFF
>NA|TRBV29-1|NA|TRBJ2-3
TGCAGCGTTGAAGATCGGGGCTCAACAGATACGCAGTATTTT
CSVEDRGSTDTQYF
>TRBD1|TRBV11-2|few|TRBJ2-7
TGTGCCAGCAAGGGACAGACCTACGAGCAGTACTTC
CASKGQTYEQYF
>NA|TRBV28|few|TRBJ2-2
TGTGCCAGCAGTTTATCCCAAGGGGGAGTCAGGGAGCTGTTTTTT
CASSLSQGGVRELFF
>TRBD2|TRBV5-4|NA|TRBJ2-5
TGTGCCAGCAGCTTGCCTAGCGGGGGCCAAGAGACCCAGTACTTC
CASSLPSGGQETQYF
>NA|TRBV18|NA|TRBJ2-5
TGTGCCAGCTCACCCCGACAGACGCAAGAGACCCAGTACTTC
CASSPRQTQETQYF
>NA|TRBV19|NA|TRBJ1-1
TGTGCCAGTAGTACTGCAGGGACTGAAGCTTTCTTT
CASSTAGTEAFF
>NA|TRBV4-1|NA|TRBJ2-7
TGCGCCAGCAGCCCCTCGACCTTGCGGAGGGAGCAGTACTTC
CASSPSTLRREQYF
>NA|TRBV6-4|NA|TRBJ2-1
TGTGCCAGCAGTGTCGAGGGGGCAGGGGGGGGTAATGAGCAGTTCTTC
CASSVEGAGGGNEQFF
>NA|TRBV28|NA|TRBJ1-5
TGTGCCAGCAGTTTGACTACAGGAGGACAGCCCCAGCATTTT
CASSLTTGGQPQHF
>TRBD1|TRBV6-6|NA|TRBJ2-1
TGTGCCAGCAGTTATGAGACAGGGATGAATGAGCAGTTCTTC
CASSYETGMNEQFF
>TRBD1|TRBV29-1|NA|TRBJ2-7
TGCAGCGTTGAAGCGGGGGAGACAGGGGTGGCTTACGAGCAGTACTTC
CSVEAGETGVAYEQYF
>NA|TRBV27|NA|TRBJ1-4
TGTGCCAGCAGTTTGGGAGGGTTGACGGCAACTAATGAAAAACTGTTTTTT
CASSLGGLTATNEKLFF
>NA|TRBV18|NA|TRBJ2-3
TGTGCCAGCTCACCGACGACAGATACGCAGTATTTT
CASSPTTDTQYF
>TRBD2|TRBV11-2|NA|TRBJ2-1
TGTGCCAGCAGCTTAGATGGGACTAGTCCTCCTAGCTCCTACAATGAGCAGTTCTTC
CASSLDGTSPPSSYNEQFF
>NA|TRBV5-1|NA|TRBJ1-1
TGCGCCAGCAGCTTGCAGGGCTGGAGCACTGAAGCTTTCTTT
CASSLQGWSTEAFF
>NA|TRBV5-4|NA|TRBJ1-3
TGTGCCAGCAGCTTAAGGGGCTCTGGAAACACCATATATTTT
CASSLRGSGNTIYF
>NA|TRBV7-2|NA|TRBJ2-2
TGTGCCAGCAGCTTAGCGCTGGCAGCTTACACCGGGGAGCTGTTTTTT
CASSLALAAYTGELFF
>NA|TRBV7-2|NA|TRBJ1-5
TGTGCCAGCAGCTTATGGAGGGAACCGAATCAGCCCCAGCATTTT
CASSLWREPNQPQHF
>NA|TRBV30|NA|TRBJ2-7
TGTGCCTGGAACCCGTTGGGGGGAAGCTCCTACGAGCAGTACTTC
CAWNPLGGSSYEQYF